This T cell receptor beta chain was found in a study of regulatory T cells in long-lasting Graves disease. Arm-PCR with iRepertoire HTBI primers amplified the CDR3 regions for these TCR beta libraries. TCRdb reprocessed the multiplex PCR reads with MiXCR, giving one entry per CDR3 protein. The repertoire holds roughly 510,000 distinct CDR3 sequences, with 16% as singletons. Time point reported: newly diagnosed GD, antithyroid drugs for less than 3 months. Researchers made the TCR library from RNA that was extracted from PBMCs. The study, taken as a whole, reports: Persistent disease showed a preference for TRBV28, TRBJ1-2 and TRBJ2-5. Persistent Graves' patients possessed reduced TCR diversity relative to recently diagnosed ones.

There are a few counts of this clonotype. Its antigen remains unknown. CDR3 length equals 15 residues. V was clipped by 1 base and J by 0 bases, with 8 bases between them. Germline CDR1 MDHEN, CDR2 SYDVKM. In addition, the sample was reused for a study of T cells in Graves' hyperthyroidism and ophthalmopathy. That source reports: In the first-round RT-PCR of the TCR CDR3, the HTBI primer set was used.

The sequencing here drew on peripheral blood mononuclear cells (PBMCs), taken at new diagnosis, from a patient treated with antithyroid drugs. This TCR came from a man aged 18 to 30 with Graves disease. V is TRBV28 and J is TRBJ2-3; tentatively, D is TRBD1 (6 bases). As DNA, the CDR3 is TGTGCCAGCAGTTTATCGCAGGGGAGCACAGATACGCAGTATTTT. Translation gives CASSLSQGSTDTQYF. Complete variable domain (other parts from reference TRBV28 and TRBJ2-3): DVKVTQSSRYLVKRTGEKVFLECVQDMDHENMFWYRQDPGLGLRLIYFSYDVKMKEKGDIPEGYSVSREKKERFSLILESASTNQTSMYLCASSLSQGSTDTQYFGPGTRLTVL.